The rows below give T cell receptor beta chains drawn from one sample of a study of T-cell reconstitution after alpha-beta-depleted transplantation in children. TCRdb used MiXCR to reprocess the PCR reads, holding one entry per CDR3 protein. This sample yields about 540,000 distinct CDR3 sequences, of which around 19% are seen a single time; approximately 3% belongs to the top ten. The sample was PBMCs from the stem cell graft donor, taken from the stem cell graft. Receptors originate from a human donor who donated a stem cell graft to a child with acute lymphoblastic leukemia. Both conserved end residues are part of each CDR3. A D gene is named only where the DNA matches it firmly. The size entry is marked missing in some rows and otherwise reads once, few, many or a size class.

few,TRBJ2-1,TRBV29-1,TRBD2,CSVAGTSGHNEQFF,TGCAGCGTCGCCGGGACTAGCGGCCACAATGAGCAGTTCTTC
few,TRBJ2-2,TRBV7-3,TRBD2,CASYTSGSIKTGELFF,TGTGCCAGCTATACTAGCGGGAGTATTAAAACCGGGGAGCTGTTTTTT
few,TRBJ2-1,TRBV12-3/TRBV12-4,.,CASSSSGASYNEQFF,TGTGCCAGCAGTAGTAGCGGAGCCTCCTACAATGAGCAGTTCTTC
.,TRBJ2-2,TRBV6-4,.,CASSEMYSTGELFF,TGTGCCAGCAGTGAAATGTATTCTACCGGGGAGCTGTTTTTT
.,TRBJ2-3,TRBV4-1,.,CASSQAAGVTITDTQYF,TGCGCCAGCAGCCAAGCTGCAGGGGTTACCATCACAGATACGCAGTATTTT
.,TRBJ1-2,TRBV7-6,.,CASSLATGSTNYGYTF,TGTGCCAGCAGCTTAGCGACGGGAAGTACTAACTATGGCTACACCTTC
few,TRBJ2-1,TRBV4-1,TRBD1,CASSLSTGDVSPLNEQFF,TGCGCCAGCAGCCTAAGTACAGGGGACGTGTCCCCCCTTAATGAGCAGTTCTTC
.,TRBJ2-5,TRBV5-1,.,CASRGDIIQETQYF,TGCGCCAGCCGAGGGGACATCATCCAAGAGACCCAGTACTTC
few,TRBJ1-1,TRBV29-1,.,CSVAYPSYRGRVGAEAFF,TGCAGCGTTGCTTATCCCTCTTATCGGGGGCGAGTAGGCGCTGAAGCTTTCTTT
.,TRBJ2-1,TRBV6-5,.,CASSYSRGTSYNEQFF,TGTGCCAGCAGTTACTCGAGGGGGACTTCCTACAATGAGCAGTTCTTC
few,TRBJ2-7,TRBV24-1,TRBD1,CATSPRGNPYEQYF,TGTGCCACCAGCCCCAGGGGGAACCCCTACGAGCAGTACTTC
many,TRBJ2-1,TRBV6-5,.,CASRATEYNEQFF,TGTGCCAGCAGGGCGACAGAATACAATGAGCAGTTCTTC
.,TRBJ2-5,TRBV20-1,.,CSASLPEYRGETQYF,TGCAGTGCTAGTCTCCCTGAATATAGGGGGGAGACCCAGTACTTC
.,TRBJ1-5,TRBV3-1,.,CASTPGHPTRGNQPQHF,TGTGCCAGCACCCCGGGACACCCAACGAGGGGCAATCAGCCCCAGCATTTT
.,TRBJ2-1,TRBV6-1,TRBD2,CASRTTSGRGKYEQFF,TGTGCCAGCCGGACTACTAGCGGGAGGGGTAAATATGAGCAGTTCTTC
few,TRBJ2-6,TRBV19,TRBD1,CASSSFRTGGAFNGANVLTF,TGTGCCAGTAGTTCCTTCCGGACAGGGGGCGCGTTTAACGGGGCCAACGTCCTGACTTTC
once,TRBJ1-3,TRBV12-3/TRBV12-4,.,CASSPLRGSSGNTIYF,TGTGCCAGCAGTCCCCTTCGCGGGAGCTCTGGAAACACCATATATTTT
many,TRBJ1-2,TRBV12-3/TRBV12-4,.,CASSLGRSYGYTF,TGTGCCAGCAGCCTAGGACGTTCCTATGGCTACACCTTC
few,TRBJ2-3,TRBV7-9,.,CASSLAEARAWTDTQYF,TGTGCCAGCAGCTTAGCGGAGGCCAGGGCTTGGACAGATACGCAGTATTTT
many,TRBJ1-1,TRBV12-3/TRBV12-4,.,CASSFGGNTEAFF,TGTGCCAGCAGCTTTGGGGGGAACACTGAAGCTTTCTTT
few,TRBJ2-7,TRBV14,TRBD2,CASSQVGGGLEQYF,TGTGCCAGCAGCCAAGTGGGGGGAGGGCTCGAGCAGTACTTC
.,TRBJ2-4,TRBV3-1,TRBD1,CASSPRQGKGDIQYF,TGTGCCAGCAGCCCCCGACAGGGGAAAGGGGACATTCAGTACTTC
few,TRBJ2-5,TRBV5-1,TRBD1,CASSVQGAGETQYF,TGCGCCAGCAGCGTACAGGGGGCAGGAGAGACCCAGTACTTC
.,TRBJ2-7,TRBV5-1,.,CASSLELGVTYEQYF,TGCGCCAGCAGCTTGGAACTGGGGGTTACCTACGAGCAGTACTTC
few,TRBJ2-2,TRBV5-1,.,CASSLAVAGFTGELFF,TGCGCCAGCAGCTTGGCCGTTGCGGGGTTCACCGGGGAGCTGTTTTTT
.,TRBJ2-1,TRBV4-2,.,CASSQDGGGPSYNEQFF,TGTGCCAGCAGCCAAGATGGGGGAGGCCCCTCCTACAATGAGCAGTTCTTC
few,TRBJ2-2,TRBV5-1,.,CATRRLTTNTGELFF,TGCGCCACCAGACGGCTGACAACGAACACCGGGGAGCTGTTTTTT
many,TRBJ1-1,TRBV7-9,.,CASSFPLNTEAFF,TGTGCCAGCAGCTTTCCCCTGAACACTGAAGCTTTCTTT
.,TRBJ2-4,TRBV12-3/TRBV12-4,.,CASSPGMAKNIQYF,TGTGCCAGCAGCCCGGGGATGGCCAAAAACATTCAGTACTTC
few,TRBJ2-7,TRBV29-1,TRBD2,CSVVSGSISYEQYF,TGCAGCGTTGTTAGCGGGAGTATTTCCTACGAGCAGTACTTC
few,TRBJ2-7,TRBV20-1,TRBD2,CSVRAGEDHEQYF,TGCAGTGTCAGGGCGGGGGAGGACCACGAGCAGTACTTC
.,TRBJ2-1,TRBV20-1,TRBD1,CSARPGDRGDEEQFF,TGCAGTGCTAGACCCGGTGACAGGGGGGATGAGGAGCAGTTCTTC
few,TRBJ1-1,TRBV29-1,.,CSVHGGLEAFF,TGCAGCGTGCATGGGGGCCTTGAAGCTTTCTTT
.,TRBJ2-7,TRBV29-1,TRBD2,CSVREVSYEQYF,TGCAGCGTTCGGGAGGTTTCCTACGAGCAGTACTTC
.,TRBJ2-3,TRBV6-5,TRBD2,CASSYQASGRADTQYF,TGTGCCAGCAGTTACCAGGCTAGCGGGAGGGCAGATACGCAGTATTTT
.,TRBJ2-5,TRBV29-1,.,CSVFGTTGMETQYF,TGCAGCGTTTTCGGAACTACAGGGATGGAGACCCAGTACTTC
.,TRBJ2-7,TRBV5-1,.,CAITTVPGYEQYF,TGCGCCATCACGACAGTCCCCGGCTACGAGCAGTACTTC
.,TRBJ1-2,TRBV7-9,TRBD1,CASSPQGDRANGYTF,TGTGCCAGCAGCCCCCAGGGTGACAGGGCCAATGGCTACACCTTC
.,TRBJ2-7,TRBV27,.,CASRTLATYEQYF,TGTGCCAGCAGGACTCTAGCGACCTACGAGCAGTACTTC
.,TRBJ1-2,TRBV9,.,CASRGTGFYGYTF,TGTGCCAGCAGAGGTACAGGGTTCTATGGCTACACCTTC
few,TRBJ2-7,TRBV4-1,.,CASSQLVTLKGYDEQYF,TGCGCCAGCAGCCAGCTGGTTACCCTGAAGGGGTACGACGAGCAGTACTTC